This entry lists 11 T cell receptor beta chains sequenced from one sample in a study of T cell repertoires in cytomegalovirus infection. MiXCR, run by TCRdb on the reads, gives a single entry per CDR3 protein. The data hold about 260,000 distinct CDR3 sequences, with roughly 13% observed a single time. Sample: PBMCs. These receptors were collected from a human donor in good health (CMV status not recorded). Some clones in this sample may be carry-over from other donors' samples.

This clonotype has a count of ten or more. The chain joins TRBV7-9 to TRBJ2-1; D unclear. The CDR3 length is 11 residues. Per germline, CDR1 SEHNR and CDR2 FQNEAQ (reference sequence). V was pared by 4 bases and J by 7 bases, with 5 bases between. CDR3 sequence reads: CASSYINEQFF. CDR3 DNA: TGTGCCAGCAGCTACATAAATGAGCAGTTCTTC.

This clonotype was seen a few times. This sequence joins TRBV19 and TRBJ1-2; D unclear. CDR1 LNHDA and CDR2 SQIVND come from the germline V gene (reference sequence). Trimming removed 5 bases at V and 2 bases at J, with 12 bases between. CDR3 length: 14 amino acids. CDR3 sequence (DNA): TGTGCCAGTAGTGACCAGGAGGGAAACTATGGCTACACCTTC. It codes for CASSDQEGNYGYTF.

There are a few counts of this clonotype. This chain joins TRBV14 and TRBJ2-7; D remains ambiguous. This CDR3 comprises 14 residues. The germline V and J ends were trimmed by 4 bases and 2 bases, with 12 bases remaining between them. In germline, CDR1 is SGHDN, CDR2 FVKESK. CDR3: CASSPTQKTYEQYF. Here the CDR3 DNA reads TGTGCCAGCAGCCCCACGCAAAAAACCTACGAGCAGTACTTC.

The chain uses TRBV11-2 and TRBJ2-7; TRBD2 agrees at 12 bases. With V trimmed by 6 bases and J by 3 bases, 15 bases remained unmatched. Germline V gene lookup returns CDR1 SGHAT and CDR2 FQNNGV. The CDR3 contains 18 residues. The CDR3 nucleotides are TGTGCCAGCAGAGACACGCGGACTAGCGGGATAAAAATCTACGAGCAGTACTTC. Its protein product is CASRDTRTSGIKIYEQYF.

This clonotype appeared a few times. This rearrangement joins TRBV12-3 or TRBV12-4 to TRBJ2-1; D is uncertain. CDR3 size: 13 residues. The V end was cut by 1 base, the J end by 6 bases, with 7 bases between. In DNA, the CDR3 is TGTGCCAGCAGTTTAGGAGGTTTCAATGAGCAGTTCTTC. Translating it yields CASSLGGFNEQFF.

This clonotype appeared a few times. V is TRBV27 and J is TRBJ1-1; TRBD1 agrees at 8 bases. The CDR3 consists of 13 residues. Germline V gene data show CDR1 as MNHEY and CDR2 as SMNVEV (reference sequence). V was clipped by 3 bases and J by 6 bases; unmatched bases: 3. Here the CDR3 DNA reads TGTGCCAGCAGTTTCCCGGGACAGGCTGAAGCTTTCTTT. Protein sequence: CASSFPGQAEAFF.

The V call is TRBV20-1, the J call TRBJ1-2; D is perhaps TRBD1 (5 bases). The V end was cut by 3 bases, the J end by 3 bases, with 11 bases between. CDR1 is DFQATT, CDR2 SNEGSKA, per germline (reference sequence). The CDR3 extends over 13 amino acids. The CDR3 loop is CSASPQGDYGYTF. The CDR3 nucleotides read TGCAGTGCTAGCCCCCAGGGTGACTATGGCTACACCTTC.

This chain links TRBV28 with TRBJ2-5, with a tentative D call TRBD2 (6 bases). V lost 6 bases, J lost 4 bases, and 15 bases lay in between. Germline V gives CDR1 MDHEN, CDR2 SYDVKM. The CDR3 contains 14 residues. The CDR3 DNA is TGTGCCAGCAGAGTAGGGCGGGGCGTAGAGACCCAGTACTTC. It codes for CASRVGRGVETQYF. The variable domain in full, with the rest retrieved from reference TRBV28 and TRBJ2-5, is DVKVTQSSRYLVKRTGEKVFLECVQDMDHENMFWYRQDPGLGLRLIYFSYDVKMKEKGDIPEGYSVSREKKERFSLILESASTNQTSMYLCASRVGRGVETQYFGPGTRLLVL.

This clonotype appeared many times. V usage is TRBV7-2 and J usage is TRBJ1-5; 9 bases are a match to TRBD1. V shed 1 base and J 7 bases; nucleotides not matched to a gene: 8. Germline CDR1 is SGHTA and CDR2 is FQGNSA. The CDR3 has 16 amino acids. The CDR3 reads CASSLGTGVGGQPQHF. Written as DNA, the CDR3 is TGTGCCAGCAGCTTAGGGACAGGGGTCGGTGGACAGCCCCAGCATTTT. Combining the CDR3 with reference TRBV7-2 and TRBJ1-5 gives the whole variable domain GAGVSQSPSNKVTEKGKDVELRCDPISGHTALYWYRQSLGQGLEFLIYFQGNSAPDKSGLPSDRFSAERTGGSVSTLTIQRTQQEDSAVYLCASSLGTGVGGQPQHFGDGTRLSIL.

J is TRBJ2-5 and V is TRBV5-1, with TRBD1 matching 7 bases. The junction had 4 bases not matched to a gene; V was cut back by 1 base and J by 1 base. Germline V CDR1 and CDR2: SGHRS, YFSETQ. This CDR3 contains 15 residues. The CDR3 DNA reads as TGCGCCAGCAGCTTGACAGGGGCCCCCCAAGAGACCCAGTACTTC. Its translation: CASSLTGAPQETQYF.

This clonotype was found a few times. The rearrangement uses TRBV28 and TRBJ2-3, with D tentatively TRBD2 (6 bases). Germline CDR1 MDHEN, CDR2 SYDVKM. The CDR3 consists of 14 residues. Trimming removed 8 bases at V and 2 bases at J, with 14 bases between. The chain's CDR3 is CASGTAGSTDTQYF. The CDR3 DNA follows: TGTGCCAGCGGTACAGCGGGTTCCACAGATACGCAGTATTTT. The complete variable domain, with remaining parts taken from reference TRBV28 and TRBJ2-3, reads DVKVTQSSRYLVKRTGEKVFLECVQDMDHENMFWYRQDPGLGLRLIYFSYDVKMKEKGDIPEGYSVSREKKERFSLILESASTNQTSMYLCASGTAGSTDTQYFGPGTRLTVL.